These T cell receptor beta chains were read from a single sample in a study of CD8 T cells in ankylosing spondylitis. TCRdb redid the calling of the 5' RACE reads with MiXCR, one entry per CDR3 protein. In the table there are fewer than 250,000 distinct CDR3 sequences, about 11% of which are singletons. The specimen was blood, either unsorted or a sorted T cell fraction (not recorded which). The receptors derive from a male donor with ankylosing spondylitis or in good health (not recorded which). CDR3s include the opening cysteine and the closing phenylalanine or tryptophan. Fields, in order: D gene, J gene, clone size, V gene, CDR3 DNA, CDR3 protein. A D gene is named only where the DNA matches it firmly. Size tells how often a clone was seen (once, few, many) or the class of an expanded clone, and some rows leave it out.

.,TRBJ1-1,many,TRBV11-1,TGTGCCAGCAGCTTAGACCCTTTTATCACGAACCAGGGGTCGAGCACTGAAGCTTTCTTT,CASSLDPFITNQGSSTEAFF
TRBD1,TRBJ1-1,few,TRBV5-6,TGTGCCAGCAGCTCCGGGACAGCCCTATTTGAAGCTTTCTTT,CASSSGTALFEAFF
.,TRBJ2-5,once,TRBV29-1,TGCAGCGTTGAAGATCGACGGGGGACACAGTACCAAGAGACCCAGTACTTC,CSVEDRRGTQYQETQYF
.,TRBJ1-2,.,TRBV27,TGTGCCAGCAGTTTAAGCGGCACAGCAGGTTTTAACTATGGCTACACCTTC,CASSLSGTAGFNYGYTF
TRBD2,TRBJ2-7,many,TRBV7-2,TGTGCCAGCAGCTTATCTAGCGGGAAAGAGCAGTACTTC,CASSLSSGKEQYF
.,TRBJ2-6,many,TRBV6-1,TGTGCCAGCAGGCCCGTTCCCGGGACTTCCTTTAGGGGGGCCAACGTCCTGACTTTC,CASRPVPGTSFRGANVLTF
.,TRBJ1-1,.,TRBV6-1,TGTGCCACCACCCTCGGGGCCGGGGACACTGAAGCTTTCTTT,CATTLGAGDTEAFF
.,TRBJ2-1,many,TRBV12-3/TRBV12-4,TGTGCCAGCACTCAGGGATGGGGGCCCCGGGATGAGCAGTTCTTC,CASTQGWGPRDEQFF
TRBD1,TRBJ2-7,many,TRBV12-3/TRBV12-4,TGTGCCAGCAGTCCCGGGACAGGAAAGCAGTACTTC,CASSPGTGKQYF
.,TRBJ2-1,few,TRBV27,TGTGCCAGCAGTTTAGACAGCATCGAGCAGTTCTTC,CASSLDSIEQFF
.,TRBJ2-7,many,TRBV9,TGTGCCAGCAGCGTAGCCCGGGATCCCCACTACGAGCAGTACTTC,CASSVARDPHYEQYF
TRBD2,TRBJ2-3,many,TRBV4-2,TGTGCCAGCAGCCATGGACGGGGGGGCACGCAGTATTTT,CASSHGRGGTQYF
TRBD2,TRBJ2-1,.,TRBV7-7,TGTGCCAGCAGCTTTGGGACTAGCGGTTCCTACAATGAGCAGTTCTTC,CASSFGTSGSYNEQFF
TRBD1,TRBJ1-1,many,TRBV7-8,TGTGCCAGCAGCTTAGCCGGGACAGTGAACACTGAAGCTTTCTTT,CASSLAGTVNTEAFF
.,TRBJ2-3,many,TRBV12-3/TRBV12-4,TGTGCCAGCAGTTTAAGAGGGTTTAGTCAGTATTTT,CASSLRGFSQYF
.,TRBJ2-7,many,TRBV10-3,TGTGCCGCGACTCCGACAGGTTCCTACGAGCAGTACTTC,CAATPTGSYEQYF
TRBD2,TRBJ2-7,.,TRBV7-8,TGTGCCAGCAGCTTAGTCCGGGACTATTCCTACGAGCAGTACTTC,CASSLVRDYSYEQYF
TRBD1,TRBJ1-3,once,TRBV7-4,TGTGCCTGCTGCCAAAGAGGGACAGGCCGATCGAGCTCTGGAAACACCATATATTTT,CACCQRGTGRSSSGNTIYF
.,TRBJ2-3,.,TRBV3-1,TGTGCCAGCAGCCAACCCCCAGGGATAGCGGTCCGCACAGATACGCAGTATTTT,CASSQPPGIAVRTDTQYF
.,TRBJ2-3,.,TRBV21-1,TGTGCCAGCAGCCTACTCCCAGATTCGCAGTATTTT,CASSLLPDSQYF
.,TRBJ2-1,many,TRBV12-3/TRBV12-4,TGTGCCAGCAGTTTTACCAATGAGCAGTTCTTC,CASSFTNEQFF
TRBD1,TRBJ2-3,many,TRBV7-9,TGTGCCAGCAGACAGACAGGGGGCAGGACAGATACGCAGTATTTT,CASRQTGGRTDTQYF
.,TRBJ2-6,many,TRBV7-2,TGTGCCAGCAGCTTACAGGGAAGCTCTGGGGCCAACGTCCTGACTTTC,CASSLQGSSGANVLTF
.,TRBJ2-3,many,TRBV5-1,TGCGCCAGCAGTACCTACACAGATACGCAGTATTTT,CASSTYTDTQYF
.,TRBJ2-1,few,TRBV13,TGTGCCAGCAGCGAGACTAGCTCCTACAATGAGCAGTTCTTC,CASSETSSYNEQFF
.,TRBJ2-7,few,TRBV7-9,TGTGCCAGCAGCTTAGGACAGAACGAGCAGTACTTC,CASSLGQNEQYF
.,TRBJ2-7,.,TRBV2,TGTGCCAGTGAAAGGGCCTACGAGCAGTACTTC,CASERAYEQYF
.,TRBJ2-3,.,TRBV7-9,TGTGCCAGCAGCCCGCGACGGGACACAGATACGCAGTATTTT,CASSPRRDTDTQYF
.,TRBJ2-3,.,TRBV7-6,TGTGCCAGCAGCTCAAGACTCACAGATACGCAGTATTTT,CASSSRLTDTQYF
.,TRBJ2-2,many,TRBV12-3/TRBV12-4,TGTGCCAGCAGTCAACACAGAAACACCGGGGAGCTGTTTTTT,CASSQHRNTGELFF
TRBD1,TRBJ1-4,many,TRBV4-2,TGTGCCAGCAGCCAAGATAGACAGGGAGCAGAAAAACTGTTTTTT,CASSQDRQGAEKLFF
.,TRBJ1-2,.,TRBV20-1,TGCAGACCCTTTGGTCAGGCTCACTATGGCTACACCTTC,CRPFGQAHYGYTF
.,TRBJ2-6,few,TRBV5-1,TGCGCCAGCAGCTTGGATCGCCTGGGCTCTGGGGCCAACGTCCTGACTTTC,CASSLDRLGSGANVLTF
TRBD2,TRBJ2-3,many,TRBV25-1,TGTGCCAGCCGCTGGGGGGGAGGGCGAACAGATACGCAGTATTTT,CASRWGGGRTDTQYF
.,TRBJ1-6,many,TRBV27,TGTGCCAGCGGAATGCAGGGTAATAATTCACCCCTCCACTTT,CASGMQGNNSPLHF
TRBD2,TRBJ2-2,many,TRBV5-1,TGCGCCAGCAGTTACTTCAGCGGGGCGAACACCGGGGAGCTGTTTTTT,CASSYFSGANTGELFF
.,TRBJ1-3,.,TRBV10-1,TGCGCCAGCAGTGAGTCGGCAGGGCGAATTACTGGAAACACCATATATTTT,CASSESAGRITGNTIYF
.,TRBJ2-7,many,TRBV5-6,TGTGCCAGCAGCTTGGATTGGGGGACTGTGACCTACGAGCAGTACTTC,CASSLDWGTVTYEQYF
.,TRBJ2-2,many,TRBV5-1,TGCGCCAGCAGCTTGAAAGGGGCCTTGAACACCGGGGAGCTGTTTTTT,CASSLKGALNTGELFF
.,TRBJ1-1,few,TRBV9,TGTGCCAGCAGCGTAGGTGGGGAGACTGAAGCTTTCTTT,CASSVGGETEAFF